Each of the 27 T cell receptor beta chains below was sequenced from the same sample in a study of CD8+CD57+ T cells in acquired aplastic anemia. Flow cytometry had shown expanded CD8+CD57+ cells in the patients chosen for sequencing. The template used for profiling TCR beta VDJ and CDR3 was genomic DNA. TCRdb recomputed calls from the reads with MiXCR, one row per CDR3 protein. The sample holds 450,000 to 600,000 distinct CDR3 sequences, less than 35% seen once. The sample was sorted CD4+, CD8+, or CD8+CD57+ T cells (not recorded which) from PBMCs. These receptors came from a human donor with aplastic anemia.

This clonotype was counted a few times. The J gene is TRBJ1-1, the V gene TRBV6-1; the D is unclear. CDR1 and CDR2 from the germline V gene are MNHNS and SASEGT. The CDR3 is 14 residues long. V lost 1 base and J 1 base, leaving 7 bases between the germline ends. This chain's CDR3 is CASSEVLRNTEAFF. The CDR3 DNA is TGTGCCAGCAGTGAAGTTTTGCGGAACACTGAAGCTTTCTTT.

The table lists this clonotype with many counts. The chain employs TRBV5-1 and TRBJ2-7, with a weak D call TRBD1 (6 bases). Germline V lookup: CDR1 SGHRS, CDR2 YFSETQ. CDR3 size: 15 residues. V was trimmed by 4 bases and J by 2 bases, leaving 16 bases between them. CDR3 sequence: CASSPSTGLAYEQYF. CDR3 sequence (DNA): TGCGCCAGCAGCCCATCAACAGGGCTCGCCTACGAGCAGTACTTC.

About this clonotype: This may be a read error, as it is one base from a much larger clone. The chain joins TRBV7-8 to TRBJ1-3; D uncertain. The CDR3 has 16 residues. V was shortened by 5 bases and J by 0 bases, with 14 bases between the two germline ends. In germline, CDR1 is SGHVS, CDR2 FQNEAQ. CDR3 region: CASSHRRGNSGNTIYF. CDR3 bases: TGTGCCAGCAGCCACAGACGGGGAAACTCTGGAAACACCATATATTTT.

To note about this clonotype: This may arise from a read error, as a much more abundant clone is one base away. DNA for the CDR3: TGCAGTGCTACCCGCCGGGAAGAGAACTATGGCTACACCTTC. This translates into CSATRREENYGYTF. The chain uses TRBV29-1 and TRBJ1-2; D is ambiguous. CDR1 and CDR2 from the germline V gene are SQVTM and ANQGSEA. This CDR3 has 14 residues.

This clonotype was detected only a few times. The rearrangement links TRBV24-1 to TRBJ2-5; a possible D gene is TRBD1 (7 bases). The V and J ends lost 5 bases and 2 bases respectively, with 11 bases between them. Germline V gives CDR1 KGHDR, CDR2 SFDVKD. This CDR3 spans 14 amino acids. This CDR3 is CATSVSGGQETQYF. CDR3 coding DNA: TGTGCCACCAGTGTTTCAGGGGGGCAAGAGACCCAGTACTTC.

The table lists this clonotype with many counts. The chain joins TRBV20-1 to TRBJ1-3; the D gene is possibly TRBD1 (5 bases). The CDR3 contains 14 residues. Germline V lookup: CDR1 DFQATT, CDR2 SNEGSKA (reference sequence). Trimming took off 6 bases at V and 0 bases at J, with 12 bases between the two ends. The CDR3 region is CSAADRASGNTIYF. In DNA, the CDR3 is TGCAGTGCGGCCGACAGAGCCTCTGGAAACACCATATATTTT.

The chain uses TRBV10-3 and TRBJ1-2, with D possibly matching TRBD1 (6 bases). CDR3 length: 13 residues. Between the trimmed V and J ends, which lost 8 bases and 4 bases, there was a span of 14 bases. Germline values: CDR1 ENHRY, CDR2 SYGVKD. CDR3 sequence reads: CAIGGGVTYGYTF. DNA of the CDR3: TGTGCCATCGGAGGGGGGGTTACCTATGGCTACACCTTC.

This clonotype was observed at least ten times. The chain recombines TRBV15 with TRBJ1-2; TRBD1 is a possible D gene (5 bases). The CDR3 consists of 13 residues. V was pared by 1 base and J by 6 bases, with 9 bases between. Germline V lookup: CDR1 LNHNV, CDR2 YYDKDF (reference sequence). The CDR3 sequence: CATSRGGSNGYTF. The DNA for the CDR3 is TGTGCCACCAGCAGAGGGGGGTCGAATGGCTACACCTTC.

The J gene is TRBJ2-7, the V gene TRBV4-2; a weak D match, TRBD1 (5 bases). Germline V gene sequence: CDR1 LGHNA, CDR2 YNFKEQ. There are 16 residues in the CDR3. V shed 1 base and J shed 2 bases, with 15 bases lying between them. The CDR3 DNA reads TGTGCCAGCAGCCAAGCGCGAGGAGACAGCCCCTACGAGCAGTACTTC. It encodes CASSQARGDSPYEQYF.

This clonotype was counted at least ten times. This chain joins TRBV7-9 and TRBJ1-2; TRBD1 is a possible D gene (6 bases). V shed 2 bases and J shed 0 bases, with 16 bases lying between them. The CDR3 contains 17 residues. Germline CDR1 SEHNR, CDR2 FQNEAQ (reference sequence). The DNA of the CDR3 is TGTGCCAGCAGCTTAACCCACGGACAGCAAGCTAACTATGGCTACACCTTC. Residues: CASSLTHGQQANYGYTF.

This clonotype turned up a few times. The chain joins TRBV5-1 to TRBJ2-3, with D uncertain. Deletions cut 5 bases from V and 7 bases from J, with 14 bases between. The CDR3 covers 13 residues. Germline loops: CDR1 SGHRS, CDR2 YFSETQ. CDR3 bases: TGCGCCAGCAGACTGGTAGGCGAATATACGCAGTATTTT. Protein product: CASRLVGEYTQYF.

This clonotype was detected a few times. The rearrangement links TRBV2 to TRBJ2-7; D is perhaps TRBD1 or TRBD2 (5 bases each). CDR1 and CDR2 from the germline V gene are SNHLY and FYNNEI. CDR3 length: 15 amino acids. Trimming removed 6 bases at V and 0 bases at J, with 15 bases between. The CDR3 DNA reads as TGTGCCAGCAGCTCTCCGGCAGGGAGCTCCTACGAGCAGTACTTC. Its protein product is CASSSPAGSSYEQYF.

In its sample, this clonotype was seen a few times. V and J are TRBV11-2 and TRBJ1-6; D is undetermined. Germline CDR1 and CDR2: SGHAT and FQNNGV. The CDR3 spans 16 residues. V lost 4 bases, J lost 0 bases, and 10 bases lay in between. The CDR3 nucleotides read TGTGCCAGCAGCTACCAAGGGAGCTCCTATAATTCACCCCTCCACTTT. Translation gives CASSYQGSSYNSPLHF.

This clonotype was detected many times. This chain uses TRBV11-2 with TRBJ1-6; 8 nucleotides agree with TRBD1. Trimming took 2 bases from V and 7 from J; bases not matched to a gene: 7. Germline V gene lookup returns CDR1 SGHAT and CDR2 FQNNGV. This CDR3 region has 16 residues. The CDR3 region is CASSLTGGVENSPLHF. CDR3 nucleotides: TGTGCCAGCAGCTTAACAGGGGGGGTCGAAAATTCACCCCTCCACTTT.

In the case of this clonotype: At one boundary the junction diverges from the germline segment, which might be a read error. The V gene is TRBV20-1, the J gene TRBJ2-7; no clear D gene. There are 14 residues in the CDR3. The germline V gene has CDR1 DFQATT and CDR2 SNEGSKA (reference sequence). This chain's CDR3 is CSARDQGRSYGQYF. DNA for the CDR3: TGCAGTGCTAGAGATCAAGGGCGCTCCTACGGGCAGTACTTC.

This clonotype turned up a few times. The CDR3, as DNA: TGTGCCAGCAGACTGGACAGGGCTGCTAACTATGGCTACACCTTC. It specifies CASRLDRAANYGYTF. This chain connects TRBV6-1 to TRBJ1-2, with TRBD1 matching over 8 bases. The CDR3 consists of 15 residues. CDR1 is MNHNS and CDR2 is SASEGT in the germline V gene. The V and J ends lost 6 bases and 0 bases, in that order; junction bases with no gene match: 6.

This sequence joins TRBV2 and TRBJ2-5; tentative D call: TRBD1 (6 bases). Trimming took off 6 bases at V and 4 bases at J, with 15 bases between the two ends. This CDR3 is 14 amino acids long. Germline CDR1 SNHLY, CDR2 FYNNEI. CDR3 amino acids: CASRSQGFGETQYF. CDR3 bases: TGTGCCAGCAGATCACAGGGTTTTGGAGAGACCCAGTACTTC.

The chain links TRBV6-1 to TRBJ1-5; D is uncertain. Germline V gene data show CDR1 as MNHNS and CDR2 as SASEGT. The CDR3 consists of 13 residues. Trimming shortened V by 1 base and J by 4 bases, and 5 bases separated the two germline ends. The CDR3 bases are TGTGCCAGCAGTGAAGTGGAAAATCAGCCCCAGCATTTT. This codes for CASSEVENQPQHF.

The chain is built from TRBV20-1 and TRBJ2-1; D not certain. The germline V gene encodes CDR1 DFQATT and CDR2 SNEGSKA (reference sequence). This CDR3 contains 14 residues. The V and J ends lost 3 bases and 0 bases respectively, with 9 bases between them. Written as DNA, the CDR3 is TGCAGTGCTAGTTCCTACGACTCCTACAATGAGCAGTTCTTC. This translates into CSASSYDSYNEQFF.

As for this clonotype: It may be a read error: a sequence one base away is much more abundant. The V call is TRBV9, the J call TRBJ2-7, with TRBD2 matching over 11 bases. CDR3 size: 16 residues. Germline V gives CDR1 SGDLS, CDR2 YYNGEE. CDR3 nucleotide sequence: TGTGCCAGCAGCCCCCGCACTAGCGGGAGCTCCCACGAGCAGTACTTC. It is translated as CASSPRTSGSSHEQYF.

This clonotype was observed at least ten times. In DNA form, the CDR3 reads TGTGCCAGCAGCTTGGATCTGGGGACGGACTTTGGCTACACCTTC. Its protein product is CASSLDLGTDFGYTF. This chain connects TRBV5-8 to TRBJ1-2, with D perhaps matching TRBD1 (5 bases). Germline loops: CDR1 SGHTS, CDR2 YDEGEE. The V gene lost 0 bases and the J gene lost 7 bases, with 16 bases spanning the gap. CDR3 length: 15 amino acids.

This sequence joins TRBV27 and TRBJ1-2; D is unresolved. The V end lost 8 bases, the J end lost 2 bases, and 15 bases lay between the germline ends. CDR3 length: 14 amino acids. The germline V gene has CDR1 MNHEY and CDR2 SMNVEV (reference sequence). The CDR3 coding sequence is TGTGCCAGCTCGGACGGGGTGGCCAACTATGGCTACACCTTC. This gives the protein CASSDGVANYGYTF.

Regarding this clonotype: A much larger clone differs from this one at a single base, so this may be a read error. V gene TRBV15 combines with J gene TRBJ2-1, with 8 bases matching TRBD2. This CDR3 spans 16 amino acids. The germline CDR1 and CDR2 sequences are LNHNV and YYDKDF (reference sequence). The CDR3 region has the DNA TGTGCCACCAGCGGAGATTATAGCGGGATATGGAATGAGCAGTTCTTC. This encodes CATSGDYSGIWNEQFF.

V gene TRBV2 combines with J gene TRBJ1-2; maybe TRBD1 (5 bases). Germline values: CDR1 SNHLY, CDR2 FYNNEI. CDR3 length: 14 residues. Trimming took off 3 bases at V and 6 bases at J, with 14 bases between the two ends. CDR3 bases: TGTGCCAGCAGTGAGCAGGGTGCGGCCCATGGCTACACCTTC. Protein sequence: CASSEQGAAHGYTF.

The rearrangement joins TRBV7-9 to TRBJ1-4; no firm D call. Trimming took off 1 base at V and 1 base at J, with 7 bases between the two ends. Per germline, CDR1 SEHNR and CDR2 FQNEAQ (reference sequence). This CDR3 has 15 amino acids. The DNA of the CDR3 is TGTGCCAGCAGCTTAGGGGGAATAACTAATGAAAAACTGTTTTTT. It translates to CASSLGGITNEKLFF.

This clonotype was detected ten times or more. CDR3 protein: CATSRDAGIEEKLFF. The CDR3 nucleotides are TGTGCCACCAGCAGAGATGCGGGGATTGAAGAAAAACTGTTTTTT. The chain is built from TRBV15 and TRBJ1-4; no clear D. This CDR3 is 15 amino acids long. CDR1 and CDR2 from the germline V gene are LNHNV and YYDKDF (reference sequence). V lost 0 bases and J lost 8, with 13 bases in between.

There are many counts of this clonotype. V is TRBV2 and J is TRBJ2-1; the match to TRBD2 covers 11 bases. The J segment lost 14 bases and the V segment lost 10 bases, leaving 13 bases of the junction unmatched. Germline loops: CDR1 SNHLY, CDR2 FYNNEI. The CDR3 extends over 13 amino acids. This chain's CDR3 is CATLPTSGSSKFF. The CDR3 DNA is TGTGCCACCCTACCCACTAGCGGGAGTAGTAAGTTCTTC.